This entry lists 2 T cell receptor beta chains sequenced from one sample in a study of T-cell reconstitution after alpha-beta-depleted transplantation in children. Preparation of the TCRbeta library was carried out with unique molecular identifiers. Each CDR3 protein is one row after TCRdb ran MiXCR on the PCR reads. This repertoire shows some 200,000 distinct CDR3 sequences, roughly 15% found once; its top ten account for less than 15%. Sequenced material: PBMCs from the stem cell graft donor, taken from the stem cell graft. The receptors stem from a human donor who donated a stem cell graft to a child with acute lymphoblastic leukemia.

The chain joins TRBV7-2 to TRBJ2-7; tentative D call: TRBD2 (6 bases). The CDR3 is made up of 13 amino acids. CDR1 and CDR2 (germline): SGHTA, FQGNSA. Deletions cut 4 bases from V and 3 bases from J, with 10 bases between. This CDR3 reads CASSWGTYYEQYF. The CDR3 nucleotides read TGTGCCAGCAGCTGGGGGACTTACTACGAGCAGTACTTC.

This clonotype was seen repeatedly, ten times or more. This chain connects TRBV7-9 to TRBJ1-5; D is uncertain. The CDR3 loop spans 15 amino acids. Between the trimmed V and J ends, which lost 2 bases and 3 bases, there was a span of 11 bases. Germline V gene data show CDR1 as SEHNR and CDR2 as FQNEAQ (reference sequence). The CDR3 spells CASSLRRRVNQPQHF. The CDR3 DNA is TGTGCCAGCAGCTTACGCCGGAGGGTCAATCAGCCCCAGCATTTT. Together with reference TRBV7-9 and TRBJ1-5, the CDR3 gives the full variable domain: DTGVSQNPRHKITKRGQNVTFRCDPISEHNRLYWYRQTLGQGPEFLTYFQNEAQLEKSRLLSDRFSAERPKGSFSTLEIQRTEQGDSAMYLCASSLRRRVNQPQHFGDGTRLSIL.